The T cell receptor (beta chain) described here comes from a study of blood T cell repertoires in COVID-19. Study-level information: The cDNA or gDNA used as material had been derived from T cells, B-cell-depleted T cells, or PBMCs.

Seattle enrolled patients during active infection and tracked them longitudinally. The table lists this clone with a count of one. The table came from immunoSEQ multiplex PCR; TCRdb's copy has only in-frame clones and leaves some out. Counted here are 350,000 or so clones, about 89% occurring once; the ten biggest clones make up about 9.4%. This CDR3 region has 18 residues. Trimming cost V 1 base and J 4 bases, with 22 bases left between them. From germline, CDR1 is SEHNR and CDR2 FQNEAQ (reference sequence). The sequence was collected from a young woman with COVID-19, enrolled during active disease. The chain carries TRBV7-9 and TRBJ2-5; possibly TRBD2 for D (7 bases). Sequences were obtained from peripheral blood. CDR3 bases: TGTGCCAGCAGCTTAGGGGCGGGGGCGCTAGCGGTTGGAGAGACCCAGTACTTC. It encodes CASSLGAGALAVGETQYF.